Listed here are 26 T cell receptor delta chains from one sample, sequenced in a study of human gamma delta and Vdelta1 T cells (dated by TCRdb to 2016 to 2019). Libraries came from PCR. Sequenced using an Illumina MiSeq. TCRdb reprocessed the public data with the CATT caller; entries with the same nucleotide sequence were combined afterwards. Here the sample has over 5,500 delta-chain clones; just under 9.5% occur a single time. Over 12% of the sample is in the top ten clones. Sequences were obtained from naive CD27+ Vdelta1 gamma-delta T cells from blood. The receptor source for this set is a human donor in good health.

For this clone: Other DNA sequences from this sample encode an identical CDR3 as well. This chain uses TRDV1 with TRDJ1; D might be TRDD2 (9 bases). Trimming removed 4 bases from V and 0 bases from J, with 36 bases in between. CDR1 is TSWWSYY and CDR2 is QGS in the germline V gene. The CDR3 consists of 23 residues. CDR3 coding DNA: TGTGCTCTTGGGGGTCGATCTTACCCTTCCTACAGAAGGGGGATAGCGTACACCGATAAACTCATCTTT. Its translation: CALGGRSYPSYRRGIAYTDKLIF.

This clone was counted a few times. This likely traces to a read error, being one base from a far larger clone. Other nucleotide sequences from this sample produce the same CDR3. The rearrangement joins TRDV1 to TRDJ1, with a possible D match to TRDD3 (5 bases). The germline CDR1 and CDR2 sequences are TSWWSYY and QGS. The CDR3 has 15 residues. CDR3: CALGVTTGGPHKLIF. The DNA of the CDR3 is TGTGCTCTTGGGGTAACTACCGGGGGCCCTCATAAGCTCATCTTT.

This clone showed up just a few times. Just one base apart from a much larger clone, this may be a read error. Distinct nucleotide sequences in the sample also encode this CDR3. V is TRDV1 and J is TRDJ1, with 7 bases matching TRDD3. Germline trimming cut 1 base from V and 2 bases from J; bases unmatched to any gene: 13. The CDR3 is 18 amino acids. Germline V gene lookup returns CDR1 TSWWSYY and CDR2 QGS. CDR3: CALGEHGRGYARTDKLIF. The CDR3 region has the DNA TGTGCTCTTGGGGAACATGGGCGTGGATACGCTAGGACCGATAAACTCATCTTT.

Only a few counts were recorded for this clone. Possible read error: a much larger clone is one base away. In the same sample, other DNA sequences code for this CDR3. The J gene is TRDJ1, the V gene TRDV1; the match to TRDD3 covers 12 bases. Germline V gene lookup returns CDR1 TSWWSYY and CDR2 QGS. This CDR3 is 22 amino acids long. V gave up 4 bases and J gave up 0 bases; unmatched junction bases: 21. CDR3 sequence: CALGGKPSSTGGYRVYTDKLIF. DNA of the CDR3: TGTGCTCTTGGGGGGAAACCCTCCTCAACTGGGGGATACAGGGTGTACACCGATAAACTCATCTTT.

The chain uses TRDV1 and TRDJ1; 11 bases align to TRDD3. With V trimmed by 3 bases and J by 2 bases, 26 bases remained unmatched. Germline V gene data show CDR1 as TSWWSYY and CDR2 as QGS. This CDR3 contains 23 residues. The CDR3 region has the DNA TGTGCTCTTGGGGACGCGGGTCATCCTACCGTTGGGGGATACGCCGTTGTGACCGATAAACTCATCTTT. It yields the protein CALGDAGHPTVGGYAVVTDKLIF.

This clone has only a few counts. The chain is built from TRDV1 and TRDJ1, with TRDD3 matching 7 bases. The trim removed 9 bases at V and 0 bases at J, leaving 13 bases unmatched. There are 16 residues in the CDR3. The germline gives CDR1 TSWWSYY, CDR2 QGS. The CDR3: CALLSGIGRYTDKLIF. CDR3 nucleotide sequence: TGTGCTCTCCTTTCGGGGATAGGAAGGTACACCGATAAACTCATCTTT.

The table lists this clone with a few counts. A much larger clone differs from this one at a single base, so this may be a read error. The chain couples TRDV1 to TRDJ1, with D perhaps matching TRDD3 (5 bases). The V gene's germline CDR1 is TSWWSYY and CDR2 QGS. This CDR3 region has 20 residues. Trimming removed 4 bases at V and 0 bases at J, with 27 bases between. CDR3: CALGGGYSLWRGSYTDKLIF. The CDR3 DNA follows: TGTGCTCTTGGGGGAGGGTACAGTCTATGGAGGGGGTCGTACACCGATAAACTCATCTTT.

A few counts support this clone. The chain links TRDV1 to TRDJ1; D may be TRDD2 (7 bases). Germline loops: CDR1 TSWWSYY, CDR2 QGS. This CDR3 has 19 residues. The V end was cut by 1 base, the J end by 3 bases, with 24 bases between. The chain's CDR3 is CALGERFLRPIRYSDKLIF. The CDR3 region has the DNA TGTGCTCTTGGGGAACGTTTCCTACGGCCGATACGCTACTCCGATAAACTCATCTTT.

The sample holds a few counts of this clone. The chain recombines TRDV1 with TRDJ1, with 13 positions matching TRDD3. CDR3 length equals 22 residues. Per germline, CDR1 TSWWSYY and CDR2 QGS. Losses at the gene ends were 0 bases for V and 2 bases for J; bases not matched to a gene: 18. CDR3 coding DNA: TGTGCTCTTGGGGAACTGTCTTCTTTCGGCCGTACTGGGGGATACGGAACCGATAAACTCATCTTT. Encoded protein: CALGELSSFGRTGGYGTDKLIF.

This clone showed up just a few times. This may be a read error, as it is one base from a much larger clone. The rearrangement uses TRDV1 and TRDJ1; D is possibly TRDD3 (5 bases). The CDR3 consists of 23 residues. V was trimmed by 0 bases and J by 2 bases, leaving 34 bases between them. Per germline, CDR1 TSWWSYY and CDR2 QGS. The CDR3 reads CALGELVSQKKVSVLWDTDKLIF. The DNA of the CDR3 is TGTGCTCTTGGGGAACTAGTTTCTCAGAAGAAAGTTTCCGTACTGTGGGATACCGATAAACTCATCTTT.

Regarding this clone: Other DNA variants within this sample encode the same CDR3. The V call is TRDV1, the J call TRDJ2; D unresolved. The CDR3 has 18 residues. V lost 2 bases, J lost 0 bases, and 16 bases lay in between. Germline V lookup: CDR1 TSWWSYY, CDR2 QGS. In nucleotides, the CDR3 is TGTGCTCTTGGGGAAAATCTTCGAAGTTTGACTTTGACAGCACAACTCTTCTTT. It encodes CALGENLRSLTLTAQLFF.

Remarks on this clone: The identical CDR3 is also encoded by other nucleotide sequences in the sample. The chain recombines TRDV1 with TRDJ1; a possible D gene is TRDD2 (7 bases). The CDR3 is 23 residues long. Germline lookup yields CDR1 TSWWSYY and CDR2 QGS. The V and J ends lost 0 bases and 0 bases respectively, with 32 bases between them. In DNA form, the CDR3 reads TGTGCTCTTGGGGAACTCGCATTTTCGCGGACCCGATACGCCCTTCCTTACACCGATAAACTCATCTTT. Protein sequence: CALGELAFSRTRYALPYTDKLIF.

This clone was observed a few times. The protein TCRdb gives is from a much larger clone and does not agree with this DNA's translation at residue 15, likely a read error; the protein shown here comes from the DNA. The rearrangement joins TRDV1 to TRDJ1, with TRDD2 matching over 7 bases. The germline gives CDR1 TSWWSYY, CDR2 QGS. Trimming cost V 3 bases and J 6 bases; bases outside gene matches: 25. CDR3 length equals 20 residues. CDR3 nucleotides: TGTGCTCTTGGGGACTCCCCACGACTCCTTCCTCAGTCCCTTCCCTATAAACTCATCTTT. Amino acids: CALGDSPRLLPQSLPYKLIF.

With regard to this clone: One junction end does not reproduce the germline sequence, and a read error may be involved. The chain recombines TRDV1 with TRDJ1, with a tentative D call TRDD3 (5 bases). This CDR3 has 22 amino acids. Germline V gene lookup returns CDR1 TSWWSYY and CDR2 QGS. For the CDR3, the DNA is TGTGCTCTTGGGGAATTGGGAGCGACACGGGCTGGTGGAAGGGGGTACACCGATAAACCCATCTTT. Its translation is CALGELGATRAGGRGYTDKPIF.

This clone was found a few times. The protein held in TCRdb is that of a much larger clone and does not match this DNA's translation at residue 13, likely because of a read error; the protein shown is translated from the DNA. The V call is TRDV1, the J call TRDJ1; tentatively, D is TRDD3 (6 bases). The CDR3 covers 18 residues. The V end lost 0 bases, the J end lost 7 bases, and 24 bases lay between the germline ends. CDR1 and CDR2 (germline): TSWWSYY, QGS. The CDR3 reads CALGELRSGGPSGSKLIF. The CDR3 region has the DNA TGTGCTCTTGGGGAACTACGTAGTGGGGGCCCCTCTGGAAGTAAACTCATCTTT.

By frequency in the sample, this clone is medium-sized (0.01 to 0.1%). This same CDR3 is encoded by further DNA sequences in the sample. The rearrangement joins TRDV1 to TRDJ2, with D possibly being TRDD3 (6 bases). V lost 5 bases and J lost 0, with 31 bases in between. There are 22 residues in the CDR3. CDR1 and CDR2 from the germline V gene are TSWWSYY and QGS. The CDR3 protein is CALGNRGRVPLGWSALTAQLFF. The CDR3 DNA sequence: TGTGCTCTTGGGAACAGAGGCAGGGTCCCCCTGGGGTGGAGTGCTTTGACAGCACAACTCTTCTTT.

For this clone: The likely explanation is a read error, given a far larger clone one base away. This rearrangement joins TRDV1 to TRDJ1, with TRDD2 matching over 8 bases. The CDR3 sequence is 21 residues long. Germline V gene sequence: CDR1 TSWWSYY, CDR2 QGS. After removal of 5 bases from V and 1 base from J, the junction contained 24 bases not matched to a gene. CDR3 loop: CALGNKLHDLPRVRGTDKLIF. Written as DNA, the CDR3 is TGTGCTCTTGGGAATAAACTCCACGACCTTCCTAGGGTACGCGGCACCGATAAACTCATCTTT.

This clone was seen a few times. It is likely a read error: a sequence one base away is far more abundant. Within the sample, other DNA sequences also encode this same CDR3. The rearrangement uses TRDV2 and TRDJ1, with TRDD3 matching over 8 bases. The CDR3 totals 14 residues. Germline V lookup: CDR1 GEAIGNYY, CDR2 EKD. V lost 5 bases to trimming and J lost 9 bases; unmatched junction nucleotides: 13. CDR3 sequence: CACASTGGSIQLIF. CDR3 sequence (DNA): TGTGCCTGTGCCAGTACTGGGGGGTCGATCCAACTCATCTTT.

A note on this clone: The TCRdb protein, from a much larger clone, departs from this DNA's translation at residue 12, likely by read error; the protein shown derives from the DNA. The genes are TRDV1 and TRDJ1, with 7 positions matching TRDD3. Germline V gene data show CDR1 as TSWWSYY and CDR2 as QGS. This CDR3 comprises 17 residues. V lost 0 bases to trimming and J lost 7 bases; unmatched junction nucleotides: 14. CDR3 amino acids: CALGELVHHGGDSKLIF. The CDR3 bases are TGTGCTCTTGGGGAACTGGTCCACCATGGGGGAGACAGTAAACTCATCTTT.

The chain carries TRDV1 and TRDJ1; D uncertain. CDR3 length: 16 amino acids. From germline, CDR1 is TSWWSYY and CDR2 QGS. Trimming cost V 0 bases and J 3 bases, with 14 bases left between them. CDR3 nucleotides: TGTGCTCTTGGGGAACTCTCCCCCGACTACCCCGATAAACTCATCTTT. Protein: CALGELSPDYPDKLIF.

The table lists this clone with a few counts. A read error is likely here: a far larger clone is one base away. The chain links TRDV1 to TRDJ1; no definite D call. This CDR3 spans 20 amino acids. V was shortened by 3 bases and J by 7 bases, with 33 bases between the two germline ends. Germline V gene sequence: CDR1 TSWWSYY, CDR2 QGS. CDR3 loop: CALGDSPRLLTQSLTCKLIF. CDR3 DNA sequence: TGTGCTCTTGGGGACTCCCCACGACTCCTTACTCAGTCCCTTACCTGTAAACTCATCTTT.

Of note for this clone: The protein given by TCRdb reflects a much larger clone and differs at residue 7 from this DNA's translation, likely from a read error; the protein shown is the DNA's translation. V is TRDV1 and J is TRDJ1, with 10 bases matching TRDD3. The germline CDR1 and CDR2 sequences are TSWWSYY and QGS. This CDR3 has 19 amino acids. V gave up 0 bases and J gave up 6 bases; unmatched junction bases: 16. The CDR3 coding sequence is TGTGCTCTTGGGGAACTAGATCGTGCCCAGAGGGGGATACGTTATAAACTCATCTTT. It encodes CALGELDRAQRGIRYKLIF.

In this sample, this clone turned up a few times. This clone may be a read error of a much larger clone one base away. The same CDR3 is also encoded by other DNA sequences in this sample. The chain joins TRDV1 to TRDJ1; tentatively, D is TRDD3 (5 bases). Germline CDR1 and CDR2: TSWWSYY and QGS. This CDR3 is built from 22 residues. Here the CDR3 DNA reads TGCGCTCTTGGGGACCTATCGCCTAAACCCCGGCGATACATTACCGCCGGCGATAAACTCATCTTT. Amino acid sequence: CALGDLSPKPRRYITAGDKLIF.

This clone was seen more than once but under ten times. A far larger clone is just one base off, so this is likely a read error. The identical CDR3 is also encoded by other nucleotide sequences in the sample. The chain has TRDV1 and TRDJ1, with 10 positions matching TRDD3. Germline CDR1 reads TSWWSYY; CDR2 reads QGS. The J segment lost 0 bases and the V segment lost 4 bases, leaving 20 bases of the junction unmatched. This CDR3 has 21 amino acids. The CDR3 DNA reads as TGTGCTCTTGGGGGGCGGCCTTCCCGGGGGATACGTCTCTGGTACACCGATAAACTCATCTTT. As protein: CALGGRPSRGIRLWYTDKLIF.

Comments on this clone: Within the sample, other DNA sequences also encode this same CDR3. The chain uses TRDV1 and TRDJ1; D might be TRDD3 (7 bases). CDR1 TSWWSYY and CDR2 QGS come from the germline V gene. With 5 bases removed from V and 0 bases from J, the gap between germline ends came to 40 bases. CDR3 length equals 24 residues. The CDR3 coding sequence is TGTGCTCTTGGGAAAAGGGGGTCATTCCTAAAACTGGGGATGCACCCCTCGTACACCGATAAACTCATCTTT. Residues: CALGKRGSFLKLGMHPSYTDKLIF.

This clone was found many times. V gene TRDV1 combines with J gene TRDJ1; 11 nucleotides align to TRDD3. CDR3 length equals 21 residues. V gave up 5 bases and J gave up 0 bases; unmatched junction bases: 20. Germline assignment: CDR1 TSWWSYY and CDR2 QGS. The CDR3 bases are TGTGCTCTTGGGAAGACTTCCAAACCATGGGGGATACGATCCAACACCGATAAACTCATCTTT. Amino acids: CALGKTSKPWGIRSNTDKLIF.